Shown below are 10 T cell receptor beta chains from a single sample sequenced in a study of blood T cell repertoires in COVID-19. Method: immunoSEQ multiplex PCR; TCRdb's copy keeps in-frame clones and lacks some. The table shows 390,000 or so clones, with around 87% occurring only once. The source material was peripheral blood. The receptors come from a woman aged 30 to 39 with COVID-19, enrolled during active disease.

This clone was seen only once. The chain carries TRBV9 and TRBJ2-3; no firm D call. V was pared by 4 bases and J by 2 bases, with 14 bases between. The germline V gene has CDR1 SGDLS and CDR2 YYNGEE. This CDR3 is 15 amino acids long. CDR3 loop: CASSFQVNITDTQYF. The CDR3 nucleotides are TGTGCCAGCAGCTTCCAGGTAAATATCACAGATACGCAGTATTTT. The whole variable domain, filled in from reference TRBV9 and TRBJ2-3, reads DSGVTQTPKHLITATGQRVTLRCSPRSGDLSVYWYQQSLDQGLQFLIQYYNGEERAKGNILERFSAQQFPDLHSELNLSSLELGDSALYFCASSFQVNITDTQYFGPGTRLTVL.

The V gene is TRBV19, the J gene TRBJ2-4; the D gene is possibly TRBD2 (5 bases). With 2 bases removed from V and 0 bases from J, the gap between germline ends came to 11 bases. The CDR3 is made up of 16 amino acids. The V gene's germline CDR1 is LNHDA and CDR2 SQIVND (reference sequence). CDR3 coding DNA: TGTGCCAGTAGTATAAAAGCGGCACTAGCCAAAAACATTCAGTACTTC. This gives the protein CASSIKAALAKNIQYF.

This rearrangement joins TRBV28 to TRBJ1-1; TRBD1 is a possible D gene (5 bases). With 4 bases removed from V and 3 bases from J, the gap between germline ends came to 21 bases. Germline CDR1 MDHEN, CDR2 SYDVKM. This CDR3 has 17 amino acids. The CDR3 protein is CASSSTPYGGTHTEAFF. The CDR3 nucleotides read TGTGCCAGCAGTTCTACCCCTTATGGAGGGACGCACACTGAAGCTTTCTTT.

This chain links TRBV24-1 with TRBJ2-5, with TRBD1 matching over 9 bases. With 4 bases clipped from V and 3 bases from J, the junction kept 8 bases outside the gene matches. The CDR3 runs 16 residues. Germline-derived CDR1 and CDR2 are KGHDR and SFDVKD. The CDR3 region has the DNA TGTGCCACCAGTGACCAGGACAGGGGAGGGGAAGAGACCCAGTACTTC. Its translation is CATSDQDRGGEETQYF.

This clone has just one count. The chain uses TRBV4-1 and TRBJ2-7, with 7 bases that match TRBD2. The germline gives CDR1 MGHRA, CDR2 YSYEKL. CDR3 length: 15 amino acids. The junction had 7 bases not matched to a gene; V was cut back by 3 bases and J by 2 bases. The CDR3 nucleotides are TGCGCCAGCAGCCAGTCGGCTAGCGGTACCTACGAGCAGTACTTC. The encoded protein is CASSQSASGTYEQYF.

In DNA form, the CDR3 reads TGTGCCTGGAGTCCTCGGGACAGGGGATTTGAAAAACTGTTTTTT. It translates to CAWSPRDRGFEKLFF. V and J are TRBV30 and TRBJ1-4; the match to TRBD1 covers 10 bases. The junction had 7 bases not matched to a gene; V was cut back by 2 bases and J by 7 bases. Germline CDR1 reads GTSNPN; CDR2 reads SVGIG (reference sequence). The CDR3 spans 15 residues.

The chain has TRBV10-3 and TRBJ1-2; TRBD1 might be the D (5 bases). The V end was cut by 0 bases, the J end by 6 bases, with 17 bases between. Germline V lookup: CDR1 ENHRY, CDR2 SYGVKD. The CDR3 has 16 residues. CDR3 region: CAISESQGVVQNGYTF. The CDR3 DNA reads TGTGCCATCAGTGAGTCCCAGGGTGTCGTTCAGAATGGCTACACCTTC.

The chain combines TRBV2 with TRBJ2-5; TRBD1 agrees at 9 bases. Germline V lookup: CDR1 SNHLY, CDR2 FYNNEI. V shed 4 bases and J 3 bases; nucleotides not matched to a gene: 3. The CDR3 loop spans 14 amino acids. CDR3 coding DNA: TGTGCCAGCAGTGTGGGACAGGGAGAAGAGACCCAGTACTTC. It codes for CASSVGQGEETQYF.

The chain has TRBV7-2 and TRBJ2-5, with TRBD1 as a possible D gene (5 bases). CDR1 and CDR2 from the germline V gene are SGHTA and FQGNSA. The CDR3 consists of 14 residues. Trimming took off 2 bases at V and 2 bases at J, with 9 bases between the two ends. CDR3 in amino acids: CASSLKGLQETQYF. The CDR3 nucleotides are TGTGCCAGCAGCTTAAAGGGGCTACAAGAGACCCAGTACTTC.

V and J are TRBV4-3 and TRBJ2-1, with 7 positions matching TRBD2. Trimming removed 1 base from V and 3 bases from J; junction bases left unmatched: 3. CDR1 and CDR2 from the germline V gene are LGHNA and YSLEER. CDR3 length: 15 residues. The CDR3 sequence is CASSQAAGDYNEQFF. The CDR3 bases are TGCGCCAGCAGCCAAGCCGCGGGGGACTACAATGAGCAGTTCTTC.